This T cell receptor (beta chain) was documented in a study of identical twins. Study-wide findings and caveats: Within cord blood, abundant beta clonotypes carried fewer insertions, but memory repertoires showed no such trend. Sequences that were out-of-frame, alpha and twin-shared displayed an excess of low generation probability. Twin sharing of out-of-frame TCR alpha was underestimated by models in monozygotic pairs.

Points on this clonotype: Its specificity is not known.

Germline V lookup: CDR1 ENHRY, CDR2 SYGVKD. CDR3 length equals 17 residues. The germline V and J ends were trimmed by 0 bases and 0 bases, with 12 bases remaining between them. TCRdb analysed the 5' RACE reads with MiXCR anew, one entry per CDR3 protein. The table includes roughly 1.6 million distinct CDR3 sequences, more than 30% detected once. Healthy Caucasians, and only they, were the donors. The V call is TRBV10-3, the J call TRBJ1-5; D call uncertain. The clonotype originates from a newborn girl in good health. Material for sequencing was cord blood. The CDR3 here is CAISESRLTNSNQPQHF. The CDR3 nucleotides read TGTGCCATCAGTGAGTCGCGATTAACGAATAGCAATCAGCCCCAGCATTTT.